Listed below are T cell receptor beta chains from one sample, sequenced in a study of regulatory T cells in long-lasting Graves disease. TCRdb itself ran the multiplex PCR reads through MiXCR, one entry per CDR3 protein. The profile shows about 210,000 distinct CDR3 sequences, 15% to 20% of them singletons. The data were also submitted as part of a second study, on T cells in Graves' hyperthyroidism and ophthalmopathy.

The specimen was peripheral blood mononuclear cells (PBMCs), collected at new diagnosis, from a patient treated with antithyroid drugs. These receptors were obtained from a woman aged 30 to 39 with Graves disease. Both conserved end residues are part of each CDR3. A D gene is named only where the DNA matches it firmly. Rows give clone size only sometimes, using once, few, many, or a class for an expanded clone.

d_call: TRBD2; clone_size: many; v_call: TRBV12-3/TRBV12-4; j_call: TRBJ2-7; cdr3_aa: CASTPGQGVTSGGAGEQYF; cdr3_nt: TGTGCCAGCACCCCGGGACAGGGGGTGACTAGCGGGGGGGCTGGGGAGCAGTACTTC
d_call: TRBD1; clone_size: .; v_call: TRBV19; j_call: TRBJ2-4; cdr3_aa: CASSIDRGGPEIAKNIQYF; cdr3_nt: TGTGCCAGTAGTATAGATCGAGGGGGCCCAGAGATAGCCAAAAACATTCAGTACTTC
d_call: TRBD1; clone_size: many; v_call: TRBV12-3/TRBV12-4; j_call: TRBJ1-2; cdr3_aa: CASRLDRGYVYGYTF; cdr3_nt: TGTGCCAGCAGATTAGACAGGGGCTACGTCTATGGCTACACCTTC
d_call: .; clone_size: many; v_call: TRBV6-9; j_call: TRBJ1-1; cdr3_aa: CASSYSSGPEWNTEAFF; cdr3_nt: TGTGCCAGCAGTTACTCCTCGGGTCCAGAATGGAACACTGAAGCTTTCTTT
d_call: .; clone_size: many; v_call: TRBV4-2; j_call: TRBJ1-2; cdr3_aa: CASSQSGWDYGYTF; cdr3_nt: TGTGCCAGCAGCCAAAGTGGGTGGGACTATGGCTACACCTTC
d_call: TRBD1; clone_size: many; v_call: TRBV19; j_call: TRBJ2-2; cdr3_aa: CASSPGQVTGELFF; cdr3_nt: TGTGCCAGTAGTCCCGGACAGGTCACCGGGGAGCTGTTTTTT
d_call: .; clone_size: many; v_call: TRBV12-3/TRBV12-4; j_call: TRBJ1-5; cdr3_aa: CASSPGGGVTGPKGNQPQHF; cdr3_nt: TGTGCCAGCAGCCCAGGAGGCGGAGTGACAGGCCCTAAGGGCAATCAGCCCCAGCATTTT
d_call: TRBD1; clone_size: many; v_call: TRBV12-3/TRBV12-4; j_call: TRBJ1-5; cdr3_aa: CASNTGGNQPQHF; cdr3_nt: TGTGCCAGCAACACAGGGGGCAATCAGCCCCAGCATTTT
d_call: .; clone_size: .; v_call: TRBV20-1; j_call: TRBJ1-1; cdr3_aa: CSAPGPEGGRNTEAFF; cdr3_nt: TGCAGTGCGCCGGGGCCAGAGGGGGGTAGGAACACTGAAGCTTTCTTT
d_call: TRBD2; clone_size: .; v_call: TRBV6-1; j_call: TRBJ2-2; cdr3_aa: CASVLGLAVTGELFF; cdr3_nt: TGTGCCAGCGTTTTGGGACTAGCAGTAACCGGGGAGCTGTTTTTT
d_call: .; clone_size: many; v_call: TRBV11-3; j_call: TRBJ2-3; cdr3_aa: CASSKSVDTQYF; cdr3_nt: TGTGCCAGCAGCAAGTCCGTAGATACGCAGTATTTT
d_call: .; clone_size: many; v_call: TRBV28; j_call: TRBJ1-2; cdr3_aa: CASSPAANYGYTF; cdr3_nt: TGTGCCAGCAGCCCTGCAGCAAACTATGGCTACACCTTC
d_call: .; clone_size: .; v_call: TRBV5-4; j_call: TRBJ1-6; cdr3_aa: CASSKPPGPNSPLHF; cdr3_nt: TGTGCCAGCAGCAAACCCCCAGGGCCTAATTCACCCCTCCACTTT
d_call: .; clone_size: many; v_call: TRBV6-2/TRBV6-3; j_call: TRBJ2-4; cdr3_aa: CASSYRDTKNIQYF; cdr3_nt: TGTGCCAGCAGTTATCGGGACACCAAAAACATTCAGTACTTC
d_call: TRBD1; clone_size: many; v_call: TRBV6-1; j_call: TRBJ2-3; cdr3_aa: CASSATGNTDTQYF; cdr3_nt: TGTGCCAGCAGTGCGACAGGGAACACAGATACGCAGTATTTT
d_call: .; clone_size: many; v_call: TRBV6-1; j_call: TRBJ1-2; cdr3_aa: CVSSDWGIGYGYTF; cdr3_nt: TGTGTCAGCAGTGATTGGGGGATTGGCTATGGCTACACCTTC
d_call: TRBD1; clone_size: many; v_call: TRBV6-2/TRBV6-3; j_call: TRBJ2-1; cdr3_aa: CASSLQGAPYNEQFF; cdr3_nt: TGTGCCAGCAGTCTACAGGGGGCCCCTTACAATGAGCAGTTCTTC
d_call: .; clone_size: .; v_call: TRBV6-9; j_call: TRBJ2-1; cdr3_aa: CASSYVPRGGYNEQFF; cdr3_nt: TGTGCCAGCAGTTACGTCCCCAGGGGGGGGTACAATGAGCAGTTCTTC
d_call: TRBD1; clone_size: .; v_call: TRBV28; j_call: TRBJ2-7; cdr3_aa: CASSSLGTEHYEQYF; cdr3_nt: TGTGCCAGCAGTTCCCTCGGGACAGAACACTACGAGCAGTACTTC
d_call: TRBD1; clone_size: .; v_call: TRBV20-1; j_call: TRBJ1-2; cdr3_aa: CSAREMTGGGGGYTF; cdr3_nt: TGCAGTGCTAGAGAAATGACAGGGGGCGGAGGTGGCTACACCTTC
d_call: TRBD1; clone_size: .; v_call: TRBV5-8; j_call: TRBJ1-3; cdr3_aa: CASSPRTGKGNTIYF; cdr3_nt: TGTGCCAGCAGCCCTAGGACAGGGAAAGGAAACACCATATATTTT
d_call: .; clone_size: many; v_call: TRBV5-6; j_call: TRBJ1-6; cdr3_aa: CASSARDFLSPLHF; cdr3_nt: TGTGCCAGCAGCGCCCGCGATTTTCTTTCACCCCTCCACTTT
d_call: .; clone_size: many; v_call: TRBV28; j_call: TRBJ1-2; cdr3_aa: CASSLLGGYTF; cdr3_nt: TGTGCCAGCAGTTTATTGGGCGGCTACACCTTC
d_call: .; clone_size: .; v_call: TRBV3-1; j_call: TRBJ1-2; cdr3_aa: CASSQGGGGYTF; cdr3_nt: TGTGCCAGCAGCCAAGGGGGCGGTGGCTACACCTTC
d_call: .; clone_size: .; v_call: TRBV4-2; j_call: TRBJ2-6; cdr3_aa: CASSQDKSGANVLTF; cdr3_nt: TGTGCCAGCAGCCAAGACAAATCTGGGGCCAACGTCCTGACTTTC
d_call: .; clone_size: many; v_call: TRBV28; j_call: TRBJ2-7; cdr3_aa: CASSYRVDEQYF; cdr3_nt: TGTGCCAGCAGCTACAGGGTTGACGAGCAGTACTTC
d_call: TRBD1; clone_size: few; v_call: TRBV6-1; j_call: TRBJ1-1; cdr3_aa: CASTDRDLPEAFF; cdr3_nt: TGTGCCAGCACTGACAGGGACCTCCCTGAAGCTTTCTTT
d_call: .; clone_size: few; v_call: TRBV19; j_call: TRBJ1-2; cdr3_aa: CVSRNREANYGYTF; cdr3_nt: TGTGTCAGTAGGAACAGGGAAGCCAACTATGGCTACACCTTC
d_call: .; clone_size: many; v_call: TRBV25-1; j_call: TRBJ2-7; cdr3_aa: CASRNGGHYEQYF; cdr3_nt: TGTGCCAGCAGAAACGGGGGTCACTACGAGCAGTACTTC
d_call: .; clone_size: many; v_call: TRBV3-1; j_call: TRBJ1-5; cdr3_aa: CASSQGSSYSNQPQHF; cdr3_nt: TGTGCCAGCAGCCAAGGGAGTTCTTATAGCAATCAGCCCCAGCATTTT
d_call: TRBD2; clone_size: .; v_call: TRBV12-3/TRBV12-4; j_call: TRBJ2-1; cdr3_aa: CASRPTSGGASYNEQFF; cdr3_nt: TGTGCCAGCAGACCGACTAGCGGGGGGGCTTCCTACAATGAGCAGTTCTTC
d_call: TRBD1; clone_size: many; v_call: TRBV5-6; j_call: TRBJ1-2; cdr3_aa: CASSSDRGGYGYTF; cdr3_nt: TGTGCCAGCAGCTCTGACAGGGGGGGCTATGGCTACACCTTC
d_call: .; clone_size: many; v_call: TRBV30; j_call: TRBJ2-2; cdr3_aa: CASDIAGGELFF; cdr3_nt: TGTGCCTCCGACATCGCGGGCGGGGAGCTGTTTTTT
d_call: .; clone_size: .; v_call: TRBV11-2; j_call: TRBJ1-4; cdr3_aa: CASSLDRDTNEKLFF; cdr3_nt: TGTGCCAGCAGCTTAGACCGGGATACGAATGAAAAACTGTTTTTT
d_call: .; clone_size: many; v_call: TRBV19; j_call: TRBJ1-1; cdr3_aa: CASSIFGGHEAEAFF; cdr3_nt: TGTGCCAGTAGTATATTCGGAGGACATGAGGCTGAAGCTTTCTTT
d_call: TRBD1; clone_size: few; v_call: TRBV15; j_call: TRBJ1-1; cdr3_aa: CATSRGQGTLTEAFF; cdr3_nt: TGTGCCACCAGCAGAGGACAGGGAACACTCACTGAAGCTTTCTTT
d_call: .; clone_size: many; v_call: TRBV30; j_call: TRBJ2-4; cdr3_aa: CAWRLNFPAGERVAKNIQYF; cdr3_nt: TGTGCCTGGAGGCTGAACTTCCCAGCGGGTGAGAGAGTTGCCAAAAACATTCAGTACTTC
d_call: .; clone_size: many; v_call: TRBV20-1; j_call: TRBJ1-5; cdr3_aa: CSARGGNQPQHF; cdr3_nt: TGCAGTGCTAGGGGTGGCAATCAGCCCCAGCATTTT